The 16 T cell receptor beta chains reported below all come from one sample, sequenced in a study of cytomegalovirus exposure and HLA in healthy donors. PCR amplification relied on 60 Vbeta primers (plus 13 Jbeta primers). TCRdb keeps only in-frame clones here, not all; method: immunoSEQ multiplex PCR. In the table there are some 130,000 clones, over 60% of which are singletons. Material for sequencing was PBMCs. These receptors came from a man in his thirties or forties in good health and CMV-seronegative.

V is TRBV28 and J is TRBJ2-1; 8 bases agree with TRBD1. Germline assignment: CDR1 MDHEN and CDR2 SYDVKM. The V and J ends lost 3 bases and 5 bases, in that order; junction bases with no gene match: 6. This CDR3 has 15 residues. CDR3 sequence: CASSFQGARNNEQFF. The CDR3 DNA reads TGTGCCAGCAGTTTCCAGGGGGCGCGGAACAATGAGCAGTTCTTC. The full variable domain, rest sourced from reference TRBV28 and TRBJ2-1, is DVKVTQSSRYLVKRTGEKVFLECVQDMDHENMFWYRQDPGLGLRLIYFSYDVKMKEKGDIPEGYSVSREKKERFSLILESASTNQTSMYLCASSFQGARNNEQFFGPGTRLTVL.

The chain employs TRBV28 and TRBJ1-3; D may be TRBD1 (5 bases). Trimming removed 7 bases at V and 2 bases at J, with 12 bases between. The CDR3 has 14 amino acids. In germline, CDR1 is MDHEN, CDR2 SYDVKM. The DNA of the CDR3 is TGTGCCAGCACGTCCCGGGGGACTGGAAACACCATATATTTT. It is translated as CASTSRGTGNTIYF.

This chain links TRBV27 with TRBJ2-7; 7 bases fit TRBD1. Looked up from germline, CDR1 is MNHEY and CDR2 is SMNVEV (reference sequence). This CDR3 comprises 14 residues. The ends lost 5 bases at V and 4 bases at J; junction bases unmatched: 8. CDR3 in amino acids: CASSPGQVNYEQYF. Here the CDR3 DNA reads TGTGCCAGCAGTCCTGGACAGGTAAATTACGAGCAGTACTTC.

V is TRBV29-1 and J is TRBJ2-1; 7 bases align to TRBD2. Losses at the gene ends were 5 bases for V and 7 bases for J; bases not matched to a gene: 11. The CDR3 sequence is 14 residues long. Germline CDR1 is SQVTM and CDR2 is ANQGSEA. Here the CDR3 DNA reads TGCAGCGTTTTTCCGGGACTAAAGCGAAATGAGCAGTTCTTC. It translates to CSVFPGLKRNEQFF.

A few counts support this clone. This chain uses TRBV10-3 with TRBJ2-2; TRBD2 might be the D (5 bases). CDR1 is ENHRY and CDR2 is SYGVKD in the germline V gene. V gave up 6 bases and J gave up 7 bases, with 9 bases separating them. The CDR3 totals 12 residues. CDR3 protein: CAIRGSGGELFF. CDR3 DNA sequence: TGTGCCATCAGGGGGAGCGGCGGGGAGCTGTTTTTT.

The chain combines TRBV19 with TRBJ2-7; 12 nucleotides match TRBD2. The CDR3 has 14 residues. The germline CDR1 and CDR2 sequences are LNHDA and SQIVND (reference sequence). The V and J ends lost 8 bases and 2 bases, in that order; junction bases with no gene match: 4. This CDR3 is CASRTSGGTYEQYF. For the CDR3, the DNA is TGTGCCAGTCGAACTAGCGGGGGGACCTACGAGCAGTACTTC.

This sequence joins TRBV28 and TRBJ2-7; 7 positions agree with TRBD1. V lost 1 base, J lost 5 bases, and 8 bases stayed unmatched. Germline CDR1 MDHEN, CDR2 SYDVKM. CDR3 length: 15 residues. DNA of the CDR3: TGTGCCAGCAGTTTATTAAGGGGGCGGGCGGACGAGCAGTACTTC. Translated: CASSLLRGRADEQYF.

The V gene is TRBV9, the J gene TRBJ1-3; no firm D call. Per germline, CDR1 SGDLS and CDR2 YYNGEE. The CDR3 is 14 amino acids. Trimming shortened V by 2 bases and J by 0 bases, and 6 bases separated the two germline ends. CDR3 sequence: CASSVDSSGNTIYF. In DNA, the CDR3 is TGTGCCAGCAGCGTCGATAGCTCTGGAAACACCATATATTTT.

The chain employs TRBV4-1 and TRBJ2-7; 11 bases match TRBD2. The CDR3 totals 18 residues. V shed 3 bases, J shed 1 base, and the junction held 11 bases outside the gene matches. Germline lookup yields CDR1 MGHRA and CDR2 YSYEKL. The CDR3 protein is CASSQGVTSGMRSYEQYF. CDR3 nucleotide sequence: TGCGCCAGCAGCCAGGGGGTGACTAGCGGGATGAGATCCTACGAGCAGTACTTC.

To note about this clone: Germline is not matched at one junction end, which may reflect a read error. DNA for the CDR3: TGTGCCAGCAGCTTACACGACTTAGATGCCAAAAGCATTCAGTACTTC. This encodes CASSLHDLDAKSIQYF. The genes are TRBV13 and TRBJ2-4, with unresolved D. This CDR3 comprises 16 residues. Germline values: CDR1 PRHDT, CDR2 FYEKMQ (reference sequence).

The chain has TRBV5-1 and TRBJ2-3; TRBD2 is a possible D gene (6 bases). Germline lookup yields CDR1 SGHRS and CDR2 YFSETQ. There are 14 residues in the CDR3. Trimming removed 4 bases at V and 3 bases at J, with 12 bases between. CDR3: CASSGGTFTDTQYF. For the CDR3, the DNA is TGCGCCAGCAGCGGAGGGACCTTTACAGATACGCAGTATTTT.

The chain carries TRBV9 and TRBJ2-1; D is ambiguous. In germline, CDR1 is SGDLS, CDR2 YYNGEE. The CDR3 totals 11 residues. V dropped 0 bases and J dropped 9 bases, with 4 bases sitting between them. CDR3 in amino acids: CASSVGVEQFF. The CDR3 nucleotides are TGTGCCAGCAGCGTAGGAGTTGAGCAGTTCTTC.

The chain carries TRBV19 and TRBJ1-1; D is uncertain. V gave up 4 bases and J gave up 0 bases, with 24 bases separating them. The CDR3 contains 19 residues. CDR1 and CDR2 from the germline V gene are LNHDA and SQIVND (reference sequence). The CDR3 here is CASSKVDPVRLTLNTEAFF. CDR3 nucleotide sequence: TGTGCCAGTAGTAAAGTCGATCCTGTCAGGTTAACCTTGAACACTGAAGCTTTCTTT.

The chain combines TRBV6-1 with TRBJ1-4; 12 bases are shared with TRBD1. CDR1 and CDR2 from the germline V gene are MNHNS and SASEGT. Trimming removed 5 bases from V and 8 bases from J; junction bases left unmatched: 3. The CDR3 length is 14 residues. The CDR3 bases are TGTGCCAGCAGTAGGGACAGGGGGCGAGAAAAACTGTTTTTT. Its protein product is CASSRDRGREKLFF.

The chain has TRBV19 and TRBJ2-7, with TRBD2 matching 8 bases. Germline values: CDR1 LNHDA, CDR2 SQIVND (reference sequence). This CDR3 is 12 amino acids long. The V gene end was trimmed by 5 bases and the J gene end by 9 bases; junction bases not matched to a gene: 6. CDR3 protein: CASSGAGGVQYF. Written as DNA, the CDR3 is TGTGCCAGTAGTGGGGCGGGGGGCGTGCAGTACTTC. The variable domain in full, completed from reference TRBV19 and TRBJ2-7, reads DGGITQSPKYLFRKEGQNVTLSCEQNLNHDAMYWYRQDPGQGLRLIYYSQIVNDFQKGDIAEGYSVSREKKESFPLTVTSAQKNPTAFYLCASSGAGGVQYFGPGTRLTVT.

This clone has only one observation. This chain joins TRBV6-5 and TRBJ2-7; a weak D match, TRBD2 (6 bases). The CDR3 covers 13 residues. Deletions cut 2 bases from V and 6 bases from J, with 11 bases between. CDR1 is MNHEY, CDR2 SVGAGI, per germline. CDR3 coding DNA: TGTGCCAGCAGTTACCCCTTGGGGGGCGAGCAGTACTTC. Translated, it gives CASSYPLGGEQYF.